This TCR beta chain stems from a study of glioma-infiltrating T cells. Study conclusions and caveats: Tissue-blood divergence was below expectation in non-neoplastic patients, above in gliomas.

Trimming cost V 4 bases and J 0 bases, with 11 bases left between them. Germline lookup yields CDR1 MDHEN and CDR2 SYDVKM. The CDR3 loop spans 15 amino acids. TCR alpha and beta CDR3 regions were amplified from RNA using iRepertoire nested multiplex PCR. One entry per CDR3 protein results from TCRdb running MiXCR on the multiplex PCR reads. The table includes fewer than 200,000 distinct CDR3 sequences, more than 35% detected once. In its sample, this clonotype was seen many times. Its antigen is unidentified. The J gene is TRBJ2-3, the V gene TRBV28, with D tentatively TRBD1 (5 bases). Sequenced sample: glioma tissue, nonneoplastic brain tissue, or PBMCs (not recorded which). This clonotype originated in a human donor with low-grade glioma or glioblastoma, undergoing nonglioma brain surgery, or in good health (not recorded which). CDR3 coding DNA: TGTGCCAGCAGTTATAGGGGTCCCAGCACAGATACGCAGTATTTT. Amino acids: CASSYRGPSTDTQYF. Full variable domain (missing parts from reference TRBV28 and TRBJ2-3): DVKVTQSSRYLVKRTGEKVFLECVQDMDHENMFWYRQDPGLGLRLIYFSYDVKMKEKGDIPEGYSVSREKKERFSLILESASTNQTSMYLCASSYRGPSTDTQYFGPGTRLTVL.